The 21 T cell receptor beta chains reported below all come from one sample, sequenced in a study of human T cells and chemical hapten exposure. Time point: patch test 3, about 24 weeks after DPC sensitization. Regarding treatment: therapeutic diphenylcyclopropenone sensitization with weekly scalp DPC. TCRdb itself ran the RACE reads through MiXCR, one entry per CDR3 protein. This table holds some 96,000 distinct CDR3 sequences, 27% found once. This material consisted of whole blood, taken in connection with sensitization to the hapten diphenylcyclopropenone (DPC). Receptor source: a man in his forties with alopecia areata. Some clones in this sample may be carry-over from other donors' samples.

V and J are TRBV7-2 and TRBJ2-3; 11 nucleotides line up with TRBD2. Germline values: CDR1 SGHTA, CDR2 FQGNSA. J lost 5 bases, V lost 2 bases, and 0 bases had no gene match. The length of the CDR3 is 14 residues. CDR3 DNA: TGTGCCAGCAGCTTAACTAGCGGGGGAGATACGCAGTATTTT. This encodes CASSLTSGGDTQYF.

CDR3 nucleotide sequence: TGTGCCAGCAGCCCCGTTACCTCCCTCAATGAGCAGTTCTTC. Translating it yields CASSPVTSLNEQFF. The V gene is TRBV7-8, the J gene TRBJ2-1; no clear D. The CDR3 extends over 14 amino acids. With 5 bases removed from V and 6 bases from J, the gap between germline ends came to 14 bases. Germline CDR1 SGHVS, CDR2 FQNEAQ. Complete variable domain (other parts from reference TRBV7-8 and TRBJ2-1): GAGVSQSPRYKVAKRGQDVALRCDPISGHVSLFWYQQALGQGPEFLTYFQNEAQLDKSGLPSDRFFAERPEGSVSTLKIQRTQQEDSAVYLCASSPVTSLNEQFFGPGTRLTVL.

This clonotype was observed a few times. The genes are TRBV6-2 or TRBV6-3 and TRBJ1-5, with D possibly being TRBD1 (5 bases). The V and J ends lost 8 bases and 4 bases respectively, with 15 bases between them. CDR3 length equals 14 residues. Germline V gene lookup returns CDR1 MNHEY and CDR2 SVGEGT. The CDR3 coding sequence is TGTGCCAGCGGAAATAACAGGTTTAATCAGCCCCAGCATTTT. Translation: CASGNNRFNQPQHF.

The chain employs TRBV28 and TRBJ1-5, with 7 bases that match TRBD1. The germline V gene encodes CDR1 MDHEN and CDR2 SYDVKM. V shed 2 bases and J 2 bases; nucleotides not matched to a gene: 6. CDR3 length: 16 amino acids. The CDR3 sequence: CASSLRQGSGNQPQHF. DNA of the CDR3: TGTGCCAGCAGTTTAAGACAGGGTAGTGGCAATCAGCCCCAGCATTTT.

The chain carries TRBV7-3 and TRBJ2-1; 8 nucleotides align to TRBD2. J was trimmed by 5 bases and V by 5 bases; bases with no gene match: 8. This CDR3 contains 15 residues. Germline V gives CDR1 SGHTA, CDR2 FQGTGA. The CDR3 DNA sequence: TGTGCCAGCAGCCGTAGCGGGGTTCTGGACAATGAGCAGTTCTTC. Its protein product is CASSRSGVLDNEQFF.

The V call is TRBV6-5, the J call TRBJ2-3; no clear D gene. This CDR3 contains 11 residues. V lost 6 bases, J lost 5 bases, and 6 bases lay in between. Germline V gene data show CDR1 as MNHEY and CDR2 as SVGAGI. The CDR3 reads CASRSKDTQYF. The CDR3 region has the DNA TGTGCCAGCAGATCCAAAGATACGCAGTATTTT.

The chain employs TRBV20-1 and TRBJ2-1; D perhaps matches TRBD2 (5 bases). The CDR3 spans 14 residues. Germline CDR1 DFQATT, CDR2 SNEGSKA (reference sequence). Trimming left V 6 bases short and J 0 bases short, with 12 bases between. CDR3 loop: CSAPGLSSYNEQFF. The CDR3 bases are TGCAGTGCCCCTGGACTTAGCTCCTACAATGAGCAGTTCTTC.

The J gene is TRBJ2-3, the V gene TRBV20-1; a weak D match, TRBD2 (6 bases). Germline V gene data show CDR1 as DFQATT and CDR2 as SNEGSKA (reference sequence). The length of the CDR3 is 17 residues. V was clipped by 6 bases and J by 5 bases, with 27 bases between them. CDR3 in DNA: TGCAGTGCCCCCCAGGTAGCGGCCAACCGAGCGGGAGATACGCAGTATTTT. Translated: CSAPQVAANRAGDTQYF.

This clonotype was detected only a few times. The rearrangement links TRBV12-3 or TRBV12-4 to TRBJ2-3; 11 bases align to TRBD2. The V and J ends lost 6 bases and 6 bases, in that order; junction bases with no gene match: 8. This CDR3 is built from 15 residues. The chain's CDR3 is CASSPTSGRGDTQYF. The CDR3 DNA reads TGTGCCAGCAGCCCAACTAGCGGGAGAGGGGATACGCAGTATTTT.

This clonotype was seen a few times. The chain joins TRBV24-1 to TRBJ2-3, with D perhaps TRBD1 (5 bases). The CDR3 length is 14 residues. CDR1 and CDR2 (germline): KGHDR, SFDVKD. V was pared by 3 bases and J by 2 bases, with 8 bases between. The CDR3 bases are TGTGCCACCAGTGATGTAGGACACACAGATACGCAGTATTTT. Amino acids: CATSDVGHTDTQYF.

This chain joins TRBV24-1 and TRBJ2-7; D tentatively fits TRBD1 or TRBD2 (5 bases each). Trimming stripped 1 base from V and 0 bases from J, with 18 bases between. Germline lookup yields CDR1 KGHDR and CDR2 SFDVKD. The CDR3 runs 18 residues. The CDR3 reads CATSDFPLAGTLSYEQYF. The CDR3 region has the DNA TGTGCCACCAGTGATTTTCCCCTAGCAGGGACCCTCTCCTACGAGCAGTACTTC.

The sample holds a few counts of this clonotype. The chain employs TRBV20-1 and TRBJ2-5; D might be TRBD2 (6 bases). Germline values: CDR1 DFQATT, CDR2 SNEGSKA (reference sequence). This CDR3 comprises 15 residues. V lost 3 bases to trimming and J lost 2 bases, with 16 bases between them. The DNA for the CDR3 is TGCAGTGCTAGTGAATTACTAGCTGTACAAGAGACCCAGTACTTC. This sequence encodes CSASELLAVQETQYF.

The chain recombines TRBV6-1 with TRBJ2-3, with 7 bases identical to TRBD1. With V trimmed by 5 bases and J by 5 bases, 4 bases remained unmatched. The CDR3 spans 13 residues. Germline V lookup: CDR1 MNHNS, CDR2 SASEGT. The CDR3 region has the DNA TGTGCCAGCAGTTTAGACAGGGAAGATACGCAGTATTTT. This encodes CASSLDREDTQYF.

This rearrangement joins TRBV20-1 to TRBJ1-2, with D perhaps TRBD1 (6 bases). The length of the CDR3 is 14 residues. Trimming shortened V by 2 bases and J by 4 bases, and 14 bases separated the two germline ends. The germline V gene encodes CDR1 DFQATT and CDR2 SNEGSKA (reference sequence). The CDR3 bases are TGCAGTGCTAGATCGGGGGGCGACCGCTATGGCTACACCTTC. Protein product: CSARSGGDRYGYTF.

This clonotype has a handful of counts. The rearrangement joins TRBV28 to TRBJ2-2; 14 nucleotides align to TRBD2. Germline CDR1 is MDHEN and CDR2 is SYDVKM. The CDR3 extends over 16 amino acids. The trim removed 7 bases at V and 6 bases at J, leaving 7 bases unmatched. In nucleotides, the CDR3 is TGTGCCAGCAATATGGGACTAGCGGGAGCGGCCGGGGAGCTGTTTTTT. Protein sequence: CASNMGLAGAAGELFF.

A word on this clonotype: A read error may account for a junction end that differs from germline. The chain is built from TRBV20-1 and TRBJ1-1; D gene uncertain. The CDR3 runs to 16 residues. Germline-derived CDR1 and CDR2 are DFQATT and SNEGSKA (reference sequence). CDR3 amino acids: CSARADFPGRNIEAFF. DNA of the CDR3: TGCAGTGCCCGAGCGGATTTTCCTGGACGGAACATTGAAGCTTTCTTT.

Many counts were recorded for this clonotype. This CDR3 is CASSVALSGVSEQYF. Here the CDR3 DNA reads TGTGCCAGCAGCGTAGCTCTGTCGGGAGTGAGCGAGCAGTACTTC. This chain joins TRBV9 and TRBJ2-7; TRBD2 might be the D (6 bases). Trimming cost V 0 bases and J 6 bases, with 16 bases left between them. CDR1 is SGDLS and CDR2 is YYNGEE in the germline V gene. The CDR3 consists of 15 residues.

The chain has TRBV18 and TRBJ2-5, with 10 bases that match TRBD1. V lost 1 base, J lost 4 bases, and 0 bases stayed unmatched. Germline lookup yields CDR1 KGHSH and CDR2 LQKENI. The length of the CDR3 is 14 residues. The CDR3 region is CASSPRDRGETQYF. DNA of the CDR3: TGTGCCAGCTCACCACGGGACAGGGGAGAGACCCAGTACTTC.

This clonotype was recorded a few times. The genes are TRBV9 and TRBJ2-7; TRBD2 aligns across 11 bases. The CDR3 runs to 15 residues. CDR1 and CDR2 (germline): SGDLS, YYNGEE. With 0 bases clipped from V and 4 bases from J, the junction kept 3 bases outside the gene matches. The CDR3 sequence: CASSVGLAGQYEQYF. The CDR3 coding sequence is TGTGCCAGCAGCGTAGGACTAGCGGGACAGTACGAGCAGTACTTC.

This clonotype was counted a single time. The chain has TRBV7-2 and TRBJ2-7, with 12 bases identical to TRBD2. Germline V lookup: CDR1 SGHTA, CDR2 FQGNSA. Trimming at V came to 6 bases and at J to 3 bases, leaving 6 bases not matched to a gene. CDR3 size: 15 residues. This chain's CDR3 is CASREGTSGFYEQYF. Here the CDR3 DNA reads TGTGCCAGCAGGGAGGGGACTAGCGGGTTCTACGAGCAGTACTTC.

This clonotype was detected a few times. This chain connects TRBV10-1 to TRBJ2-4, with a weak D call TRBD1 (6 bases). Germline-derived CDR1 and CDR2 are WNHNN and SYGVQD (reference sequence). Trimming stripped 0 bases from V and 3 bases from J, with 6 bases between. The CDR3 has 14 residues. This CDR3 reads CASSESTGKNIQYF. The CDR3 DNA reads TGCGCCAGCAGTGAGTCGACAGGCAAAAACATTCAGTACTTC.